The 32 T cell receptor beta chains below were found in one sample sequenced in a study of vaccination and CD4 T cells after COVID-19. The Oncomine TCR Beta short-read assay sequenced DNA from cultured CD4+ T cells. One entry per CDR3 protein results from TCRdb running MiXCR on the PCR reads. The table records about 25,000 distinct CDR3 sequences, approximately 50% of them present only once. Antigen specificity for these receptors is unknown. The treatment is: roughly 10-day PBMC culture with coronavirus spike peptide pools or control peptides (ViraFEST assay). The sample taken for sequencing was CD4+ T cells from blood, cultured in vitro. The receptors shown here come from a human donor who had recovered from COVID-19.

The chain links TRBV19 to TRBJ2-4, with 9 bases aligning to TRBD1. The CDR3 runs to 16 residues. Looked up from germline, CDR1 is LNHDA and CDR2 is SQIVND (reference sequence). J lost 3 bases, V lost 5 bases, and 8 bases had no gene match. The CDR3 protein is CASSRWTGANKNIQYF. DNA for the CDR3: TGTGCCAGTAGTCGCTGGACAGGGGCAAACAAAAACATTCAGTACTTC. The variable domain in full, with the rest retrieved from reference TRBV19 and TRBJ2-4, is DGGITQSPKYLFRKEGQNVTLSCEQNLNHDAMYWYRQDPGQGLRLIYYSQIVNDFQKGDIAEGYSVSREKKESFPLTVTSAQKNPTAFYLCASSRWTGANKNIQYFGAGTRLSVL.

CDR3 amino acids: CASSLQGNEGYTF. As DNA, the CDR3 is TGTGCCAGCAGTTTACAGGGAAATGAGGGCTACACCTTC. The chain uses TRBV12-3 or TRBV12-4 and TRBJ1-2, with D possibly matching TRBD1 (5 bases). V lost 2 bases, J lost 8 bases, and 12 bases lay in between. The CDR3 loop spans 13 amino acids.

This chain joins TRBV7-9 and TRBJ1-2; no definite D call. Germline V gene lookup returns CDR1 SEHNR and CDR2 FQNEAQ (reference sequence). This CDR3 has 13 residues. Trimming removed 1 base at V and 6 bases at J, with 9 bases between. In nucleotides, the CDR3 is TGTGCCAGCAGCTTAGGCATTAGGAATGGCTACACCTTC. It is translated as CASSLGIRNGYTF.

V is TRBV7-6 and J is TRBJ2-3, with 7 positions matching TRBD2. Looked up from germline, CDR1 is SGHVS and CDR2 is FNYEAQ. The J segment lost 3 bases and the V segment lost 5 bases, leaving 8 bases of the junction unmatched. The CDR3 is 15 residues long. The CDR3 protein is CASSRGGGQTDTQYF. In DNA form, the CDR3 reads TGTGCCAGCAGCCGCGGGGGAGGTCAGACAGATACGCAGTATTTT.

V usage is TRBV6-1 and J usage is TRBJ2-7, with 8 bases aligning to TRBD1. This CDR3 spans 13 amino acids. J lost 6 bases, V lost 4 bases, and 5 bases had no gene match. Per the germline V gene, CDR1 is MNHNS and CDR2 is SASEGT. In DNA form, the CDR3 reads TGTGCCAGCAGTGTAAAACAGGGGGGCGAGCAGTACTTC. Residues: CASSVKQGGEQYF.

V gene TRBV15 combines with J gene TRBJ1-2; TRBD1 matches at 9 bases. The V gene's germline CDR1 is LNHNV and CDR2 YYDKDF (reference sequence). The CDR3 consists of 19 residues. V shed 5 bases and J 4 bases; nucleotides not matched to a gene: 20. The CDR3 DNA follows: TGTGCCACCAGCCGAGTGGACCGGGACAGGGCCCGTATAAGCTATGGCTACACCTTC. The encoded protein is CATSRVDRDRARISYGYTF.

The sample holds one count of this clonotype. The CDR3 sequence: CASSPTGFNEQYF. CDR3 DNA: TGTGCCAGCTCACCCACAGGGTTCAACGAGCAGTACTTC. The V gene is TRBV18, the J gene TRBJ2-7; D perhaps matches TRBD1 (6 bases). Germline lookup yields CDR1 KGHSH and CDR2 LQKENI. The CDR3 is 13 residues long. V lost 3 bases and J lost 5, with 11 bases in between.

This chain links TRBV12-1 with TRBJ2-7; the D call of TRBD1 is as the table states it, not checked on the DNA. TRBV12-1 is termed a pseudogene. CDR3 length: 16 residues. The CDR3 spells CASSSPRGGLPYEQYF. In DNA, the CDR3 is TGTGCCAGCAGTTCCCCCAGGGGGGGGCTCCCCTACGAGCAGTACTTC.

In its sample, this clonotype was seen a few times. The J gene is TRBJ1-3, the V gene TRBV6-5; D remains ambiguous. This CDR3 contains 12 residues. The V end was cut by 8 bases, the J end by 0 bases, with 5 bases between. Germline CDR1 is MNHEY and CDR2 is SVGAGI. The DNA of the CDR3 is TGTGCCAGCGGTAACTCTGGAAACACCATATATTTT. The encoded protein is CASGNSGNTIYF.

The chain links TRBV6-1 to TRBJ2-7; 8 positions match TRBD1. Germline loops: CDR1 MNHNS, CDR2 SASEGT. The junction had 6 bases not matched to a gene; V was cut back by 5 bases and J by 3 bases. The CDR3 runs 14 residues. CDR3: CASSKQGGGYEQYF. Here the CDR3 DNA reads TGTGCCAGCAGTAAACAGGGGGGTGGCTACGAGCAGTACTTC.

V and J are TRBV20-1 and TRBJ1-5, with 8 positions matching TRBD1. The CDR3 totals 14 residues. Germline loops: CDR1 DFQATT, CDR2 SNEGSKA (reference sequence). With V trimmed by 3 bases and J by 5 bases, 6 bases remained unmatched. The CDR3 sequence: CSASGDRSYQPQHF. DNA of the CDR3: TGCAGTGCTAGCGGGGACAGGAGCTATCAGCCCCAGCATTTT.

This chain links TRBV24-1 with TRBJ2-1; 11 bases agree with TRBD2. CDR3 length: 16 residues. The germline V gene encodes CDR1 KGHDR and CDR2 SFDVKD. J gave up 7 bases and V 2 bases, and 6 bases lay outside the gene matches. The CDR3 is CATSDSASGGSNEQFF. Here the CDR3 DNA reads TGTGCCACCAGTGATTCGGCTAGCGGGGGGAGTAATGAGCAGTTCTTC.

This clonotype was found a few times. This chain uses TRBV7-2 with TRBJ2-2; the match to TRBD2 covers 11 bases. The CDR3 length is 16 residues. Germline CDR1 SGHTA, CDR2 FQGNSA. The ends lost 2 bases at V and 6 bases at J; junction bases unmatched: 5. For the CDR3, the DNA is TGTGCCAGCAGCTTAAATAGCGGGAGGGCCGCCGGGGAGCTGTTTTTT. Protein sequence: CASSLNSGRAAGELFF.

The rearrangement links TRBV6-1 to TRBJ1-6; the D gene is possibly TRBD1 (6 bases). This CDR3 region has 14 residues. The ends were cut back, 7 bases at V and 9 bases at J, with 16 bases in the middle. The germline CDR1 and CDR2 sequences are MNHNS and SASEGT. CDR3 nucleotide sequence: TGTGCCAGCACCGACAGGTCCCCAAGTTCACCCCTCCACTTT. The encoded protein is CASTDRSPSSPLHF.

In its sample, this clonotype was seen a few times. This chain joins TRBV7-9 and TRBJ1-1; D is unresolved. V lost 2 bases and J lost 2, with 6 bases in between. Germline loops: CDR1 SEHNR, CDR2 FQNEAQ (reference sequence). The length of the CDR3 is 13 residues. The CDR3 nucleotides read TGTGCCAGCAGCTTAAGTAGAAACACTGAAGCTTTCTTT. It specifies CASSLSRNTEAFF.

This clonotype was seen only once. The rearrangement joins TRBV11-2 to TRBJ2-7; 7 nucleotides align to TRBD1. J lost 1 base, V lost 3 bases, and 3 bases had no gene match. CDR1 and CDR2 from the germline V gene are SGHAT and FQNNGV. This CDR3 is built from 14 residues. The CDR3 bases are TGTGCCAGCAGCTTCGAGACAGGGTCCTACGAGCAGTACTTC. It specifies CASSFETGSYEQYF.

The chain links TRBV18 to TRBJ2-1, with 7 bases lining up with TRBD2. Germline CDR1 is KGHSH and CDR2 is LQKENI. CDR3 size: 15 residues. After removal of 6 bases from V and 3 bases from J, the junction contained 8 bases not matched to a gene. CDR3 DNA: TGTGCCAGCTCTCCGGGGGGAGTTAGCTACAATGAGCAGTTCTTC. Protein sequence: CASSPGGVSYNEQFF.

The J gene is TRBJ2-3, the V gene TRBV29-1; D possibly corresponds to TRBD2 (6 bases). Germline CDR1 is SQVTM and CDR2 is ANQGSEA. The CDR3 totals 13 residues. V lost 6 bases and J lost 5, with 15 bases in between. The DNA of the CDR3 is TGCAGCGTCCGTCGGGGGATGGTAGATACGCAGTATTTT. This translates into CSVRRGMVDTQYF.

This clonotype occurred a few times. The V call is TRBV7-3, the J call TRBJ2-1; a weak D match, TRBD2 (7 bases). Germline-derived CDR1 and CDR2 are SGHTA and FQGTGA. Trimming shortened V by 5 bases and J by 8 bases, and 22 bases separated the two germline ends. The CDR3 spans 16 residues. The CDR3 region has the DNA TGTGCCAGCAGCCCCAACTGGGGGGGCGGGCGCCATGAGCAGTTCTTC. Amino acid sequence: CASSPNWGGGRHEQFF.

This clonotype was observed a handful of times. The chain couples TRBV7-8 to TRBJ2-2; the D gene is possibly TRBD1 (5 bases). Trimming shortened V by 7 bases and J by 3 bases, and 15 bases separated the two germline ends. Germline CDR1 is SGHVS and CDR2 is FQNEAQ. CDR3 length: 15 residues. CDR3 residues: CASNHQDKHTGELFF. CDR3 nucleotides: TGTGCCAGCAACCACCAGGACAAGCACACCGGGGAGCTGTTTTTT.

This clonotype was found a few times. The rearrangement links TRBV19 to TRBJ1-5; TRBD1 is a possible D gene (5 bases). The CDR3 runs 16 residues. The germline CDR1 and CDR2 sequences are LNHDA and SQIVND (reference sequence). Deletions cut 1 base from V and 0 bases from J, with 10 bases between. The DNA for the CDR3 is TGTGCCAGTAGTATAGGGGGGGGGAATAGCAATCAGCCCCAGCATTTT. It specifies CASSIGGGNSNQPQHF.

This clonotype was counted between two and nine times. The V call is TRBV5-4, the J call TRBJ2-7; 9 bases are shared with TRBD1. Losses at the gene ends were 4 bases for V and 2 bases for J; bases not matched to a gene: 7. The CDR3 length is 15 residues. Germline lookup yields CDR1 SGHNT and CDR2 YYREEE (reference sequence). This chain's CDR3 is CASSLSGTGTYEQYF. The CDR3 coding sequence is TGTGCCAGCAGCCTGTCGGGGACAGGGACCTACGAGCAGTACTTC.

The chain combines TRBV6-1 with TRBJ2-7; 8 bases are a match to TRBD1. Germline-derived CDR1 and CDR2 are MNHNS and SASEGT. V shed 6 bases and J 0 bases; nucleotides not matched to a gene: 10. The CDR3 is 16 residues long. The CDR3 nucleotides are TGTGCCAGCAGCGCTCGGGACAGGCGACACTCCTACGAGCAGTACTTC. Protein: CASSARDRRHSYEQYF.

The gene calls are TRBV6-4 and TRBJ2-1; 8 nucleotides align to TRBD1. CDR3 length: 16 amino acids. CDR1 is MRHNA, CDR2 SNTAGT, per germline. The V and J ends lost 2 bases and 3 bases, in that order; junction bases with no gene match: 6. The CDR3 reads CASSDPGGLVYNEQFF. The DNA for the CDR3 is TGTGCCAGCAGTGACCCAGGGGGCCTAGTCTACAATGAGCAGTTCTTC.

The chain employs TRBV28 and TRBJ2-2, with TRBD1 matching over 11 bases. Germline values: CDR1 MDHEN, CDR2 SYDVKM. The CDR3 contains 16 residues. J gave up 6 bases and V 10 bases, and 13 bases lay outside the gene matches. CDR3 DNA sequence: TGTGCCACCCCGAAACCGGGACAGGGGGGGTCCGGGGAGCTGTTTTTT. Residues: CATPKPGQGGSGELFF.

The chain couples TRBV6-2 or TRBV6-3 to TRBJ2-3; TRBD2 matches at 14 bases. The length of the CDR3 is 17 residues. Trimming took 5 bases from V and 5 from J; bases not matched to a gene: 9. Germline lookup yields CDR1 MNHEY and CDR2 SVGEGT. The CDR3 bases are TGTGCCAGCAGTCCGCCGACTAGCGGGAGGGGGCGAGATACGCAGTATTTT. It is translated as CASSPPTSGRGRDTQYF.

The J gene is TRBJ2-7, the V gene TRBV5-1; D is uncertain. The V and J ends lost 0 bases and 6 bases respectively, with 13 bases between them. Germline V lookup: CDR1 SGHRS, CDR2 YFSETQ. The CDR3 spans 14 residues. CDR3: CASSLAVQPGEQYF. CDR3 in DNA: TGCGCCAGCAGCTTGGCCGTTCAGCCCGGCGAGCAGTACTTC.

The V gene is TRBV6-1, the J gene TRBJ1-2; TRBD1 matches at 7 bases. The germline V gene has CDR1 MNHNS and CDR2 SASEGT. The CDR3 has 12 amino acids. The V segment lost 5 bases and the J segment 7 bases; nucleotides outside the gene matches: 4. Here the CDR3 reads CASSNRGGGYTF. CDR3 nucleotide sequence: TGTGCCAGCAGTAACAGGGGCGGTGGCTACACCTTC.

The chain uses TRBV10-3 and TRBJ2-2; weak D call: TRBD2 (5 bases). The V end was cut by 3 bases, the J end by 5 bases, with 10 bases between. Germline V gene lookup returns CDR1 ENHRY and CDR2 SYGVKD. This CDR3 is built from 14 residues. The CDR3 sequence: CAISDGRGTGELFF. In DNA form, the CDR3 reads TGTGCCATCAGTGACGGTCGCGGGACCGGGGAGCTGTTTTTT.

With respect to this clonotype: The junction does not match germline at one end; this may be a read error. The chain recombines TRBV7-7 with TRBJ2-5; weak D call: TRBD1 (6 bases). From germline, CDR1 is SSHAT and CDR2 FNYEAQ (reference sequence). The CDR3 extends over 15 amino acids. CDR3 nucleotide sequence: TGTGCTAGCAGCCAGGGACACGGGATGGGAGAGACCCAGTACTTC. Its translation is CASSQGHGMGETQYF. The variable domain in full, completed from reference TRBV7-7 and TRBJ2-5, reads GAGVSQSPRYKVTKRGQDVTLRCDPISSHATLYWYQQALGQGPEFLTYFNYEAQPDKSGLPSDRFSAERPEGSISTLTIQRTEQRDSAMYRCASSQGHGMGETQYFGPGTRLLVL.

The chain has TRBV20-1 and TRBJ2-3; 9 nucleotides agree with TRBD2. The germline V gene has CDR1 DFQATT and CDR2 SNEGSKA (reference sequence). The V and J ends lost 2 bases and 4 bases, in that order; junction bases with no gene match: 4. The CDR3 contains 14 residues. The chain's CDR3 is CSARIAGVADTQYF. The CDR3 coding sequence is TGCAGTGCTAGAATAGCGGGAGTAGCAGATACGCAGTATTTT.

DNA for the CDR3: TGCGCCAGCAGCTTGAGACAGGGAACAGATACGCAGTATTTT. Translating gives CASSLRQGTDTQYF. The chain employs TRBV5-1 and TRBJ2-3; the match to TRBD1 covers 7 bases. The CDR3 has 14 amino acids. V shed 1 base, J shed 3 bases, and the junction held 2 bases outside the gene matches. Germline assignment: CDR1 SGHRS and CDR2 YFSETQ.